This T cell receptor (beta chain) was found in a study of CD8+ T cells in alopecia areata. Study summary: After 6 to 18 months of tofacitinib, follow-up continued 6 months off drug.

After isolation, RNA underwent reverse transcription to generate cDNA as the sequencing template. Generated by immunoSEQ multiplex PCR, the TCRdb table keeps only in-frame clones and is missing some. The sample has over 85,000 clones, around 45% seen once. V was cut by 8 bases and J by 2 bases, with 9 bases left in between. The CDR3 covers 12 residues. Germline CDR1 is MGHDK and CDR2 is SYGVNS. The sequenced sample was CD4+ T cells sorted from blood. This receptor was taken from a human donor with alopecia areata. The chain carries TRBV25-1 and TRBJ1-2; D gene uncertain. The DNA for the CDR3 is TGTGCCAGCGGCGGCAGCAACTATGGCTACACCTTC. This gives the protein CASGGSNYGYTF.